The clone carrying this T cell receptor beta chain was seen a handful of times. Its antigen is as yet unknown. These data originate in a study of T cells in Graves' hyperthyroidism and ophthalmopathy. Lactation, pregnancy, other autoimmune disease or uncontrolled infection led to exclusion of patients. An approximately 9.8 ml volume of fresh peripheral blood provided the PBMCs. The CDR3 spans 13 residues. The ends lost 5 bases at V and 2 bases at J; junction bases unmatched: 6. Looked up from germline, CDR1 is DFQATT and CDR2 is SNEGSKA (reference sequence). Study conclusions and caveats: Most thyroid clonotypes expanded above 0.001 were also detected in blood. In the analysis, a 13 V-J model separated ophthalmopathy from stable hyperthyroidism.

Regions amplified from RNA transcripts were the TCR beta CDR3 regions. HTBI primers were the set used in a first-round RT-PCR of the TCR CDR3. A single record per CDR3 protein comes from TCRdb applying MiXCR to the multiplex PCR reads. This sample has 500,000 to 750,000 distinct CDR3 sequences, with 15% to 19% found just once. The source material was blood. The rearrangement links TRBV20-1 to TRBJ2-7, with TRBD2 identical over 7 bases. The origin of this receptor is a woman younger than 45 with Graves' hyperthyroidism. CDR3 in DNA: TGCAGTGCTCCCCCCGGGACTACCTACGAGCAGTACTTC. Translated: CSAPPGTTYEQYF.